A single sample gave rise to the 32 T cell receptor beta chains below, sequenced in a study of T cell responses to AZD1222 COVID-19 vaccine. Sequencing was performed with immunoSEQ multiplex PCR; in TCRdb, only in-frame clones are kept and a portion is missing. The data hold around 84,000 clones, with roughly 90% observed a single time. The sample consisted of peripheral blood, taken on day 0 of AZD1222 vaccination. The receptors were sampled from an adult in good health.

The V call is TRBV7-3, the J call TRBJ2-1, with 7 positions matching TRBD1. Germline V gene lookup returns CDR1 SGHTA and CDR2 FQGTGA. CDR3 length: 18 amino acids. V lost 2 bases and J lost 4; bases outside the gene matches: 14. The CDR3 protein is CASSLGVYRGRGYNEQFF. CDR3 DNA sequence: TGTGCCAGCAGCTTAGGAGTCTACAGGGGACGGGGTTACAATGAGCAGTTCTTC.

This clone was recorded a few times. J is TRBJ1-2 and V is TRBV2; D is perhaps TRBD1 (5 bases). Germline V lookup: CDR1 SNHLY, CDR2 FYNNEI. The CDR3 runs 16 residues. Trimming took 1 base from V and 7 from J, leaving 19 bases between them. The CDR3 nucleotides read TGTGCCAGCAGTGAAGGGTGGCAGGGTGGGTCAATTGGCTACACCTTC. It encodes CASSEGWQGGSIGYTF.

The chain has TRBV2 and TRBJ1-1; D is unclear. Trimming took 3 bases from V and 0 from J, leaving 8 bases between them. The germline V gene encodes CDR1 SNHLY and CDR2 FYNNEI. This CDR3 has 14 amino acids. The CDR3 loop reads CASSDRLMNTEAFF. The CDR3 coding sequence is TGTGCCAGCAGTGACAGACTGATGAACACTGAAGCTTTCTTT.

The V gene is TRBV7-9, the J gene TRBJ2-3; TRBD2 aligns across 7 bases. V was clipped by 1 base and J by 6 bases; unmatched bases: 10. The CDR3 covers 16 residues. The germline V gene has CDR1 SEHNR and CDR2 FQNEAQ (reference sequence). This CDR3 is CASSLGIGGSRDTQYF. DNA of the CDR3: TGTGCCAGCAGCTTAGGAATCGGGGGGAGTAGGGATACGCAGTATTTT.

The V call is TRBV1, the J call TRBJ2-3; no check of the table's D call, TRBD1, against the DNA was made. TRBV1 is a pseudogene segment. This CDR3 contains 16 residues. DNA of the CDR3: TGCACCAGCAGCCAAACCGCCAAAGGGGCCCCAGATACGCAGTATTTT. Protein product: CTSSQTAKGAPDTQYF.

The CDR3 DNA is TGCGCCAGCAGCTTGGTGGGGACAGGGGAGACCAAAGCTTTCTTT. Translation: CASSLVGTGETKAFF. The chain is built from TRBV5-1 and TRBJ1-1; TRBD1 matches 10 bases. The length of the CDR3 is 15 residues. CDR1 SGHRS and CDR2 YFSETQ come from the germline V gene. The trim removed 0 bases at V and 9 bases at J, leaving 8 bases unmatched.

V is TRBV3-1 (or the pseudogene TRBV3-2) and J is TRBJ2-5; TRBD2 matches at 10 bases. Germline-derived CDR1 and CDR2 are LGHDT and YNNKEL (reference sequence). The CDR3 has 14 amino acids. V was clipped by 4 bases and J by 5 bases; unmatched bases: 4. CDR3 loop: CASSPSGSGETQYF. As DNA, the CDR3 is TGTGCCAGCAGCCCTAGCGGGAGTGGGGAGACCCAGTACTTC.

The rearrangement uses TRBV28 and TRBJ1-2; TRBD1 matches 7 bases. This CDR3 is built from 13 residues. In germline, CDR1 is MDHEN, CDR2 SYDVKM. CDR3: CASAPGTAYGYTF. The CDR3 DNA follows: TGTGCTTCCGCCCCCGGGACAGCCTATGGCTACACCTTC.

This chain links TRBV7-8 with TRBJ1-5, with TRBD1 matching 8 bases. In germline, CDR1 is SGHVS, CDR2 FQNEAQ. After removal of 5 bases from V and 2 bases from J, the junction contained 17 bases not matched to a gene. This CDR3 region has 19 residues. Written as DNA, the CDR3 is TGTGCCAGCAGCGACACTTTCGGGACAGGTATATCGGGCAATCAGCCCCAGCATTTT. This encodes CASSDTFGTGISGNQPQHF.

The chain employs TRBV7-7 and TRBJ2-2, with 8 bases aligning to TRBD1. The CDR3 loop spans 13 amino acids. The germline gives CDR1 SSHAT, CDR2 FNYEAQ (reference sequence). The J segment lost 8 bases and the V segment lost 5 bases, leaving 4 bases of the junction unmatched. Here the CDR3 DNA reads TGTGCCAGCAGCGGGACAGGTCCTGGGGAGCTGTTTTTT. This sequence encodes CASSGTGPGELFF.

This sequence joins TRBV7-9 and TRBJ2-1, with 11 bases fitting TRBD2. The CDR3 contains 15 residues. J lost 12 bases, V lost 5 bases, and 12 bases had no gene match. Germline V gives CDR1 SEHNR, CDR2 FQNEAQ (reference sequence). CDR3 coding DNA: TGTGCCAGCAGCCGTAGAACTAGCGGGAGCGGTCGGCAGTTCTTC. Translating gives CASSRRTSGSGRQFF.

This rearrangement joins TRBV30 to TRBJ2-7; 10 bases map to TRBD1. From germline, CDR1 is GTSNPN and CDR2 SVGIG (reference sequence). Trimming cost V 5 bases and J 3 bases; bases outside gene matches: 1. The CDR3 is 12 amino acids. CDR3 region: CAWDRGHYEQYF. DNA for the CDR3: TGTGCCTGGGACAGGGGGCACTACGAGCAGTACTTC.

The chain employs TRBV5-4 and TRBJ2-1, with TRBD2 matching over 7 bases. The germline CDR1 and CDR2 sequences are SGHNT and YYREEE (reference sequence). This CDR3 has 15 amino acids. V lost 4 bases, J lost 4 bases, and 8 bases stayed unmatched. The CDR3 nucleotides read TGTGCCAGCAGCATTAGCGGGCTGGCATACAATGAGCAGTTCTTC. Translation gives CASSISGLAYNEQFF. The complete variable domain, with remaining parts taken from reference TRBV5-4 and TRBJ2-1, reads ETGVTQSPTHLIKTRGQQVTLRCSSQSGHNTVSWYQQALGQGPQFIFQYYREEENGRGNFPPRFSGLQFPNYSSELNVNALELDDSALYLCASSISGLAYNEQFFGPGTRLTVL.

CDR3 bases: TGTGCCAGCAGCTCGTCCGGGGGCTACGAGCAGTACTTC. Protein sequence: CASSSSGGYEQYF. The chain uses TRBV28 and TRBJ2-7, with D maybe TRBD2 (6 bases). There are 13 residues in the CDR3. Germline loops: CDR1 MDHEN, CDR2 SYDVKM. V dropped 6 bases and J dropped 3 bases, with 12 bases sitting between them.

V gene TRBV6-5 combines with J gene TRBJ2-3; 8 positions agree with TRBD2. The CDR3 sequence is 15 residues long. Germline assignment: CDR1 MNHEY and CDR2 SVGAGI. V shed 6 bases and J 0 bases; nucleotides not matched to a gene: 5. CDR3 in DNA: TGTGCCAGCAGACTAGCGGAACTTAGCACAGATACGCAGTATTTT. Protein: CASRLAELSTDTQYF.

The V and J genes are TRBV6-1 and TRBJ2-6; 8 nucleotides match TRBD2. V lost 3 bases, J lost 0 bases, and 10 bases stayed unmatched. CDR1 and CDR2 from the germline V gene are MNHNS and SASEGT. The CDR3 is 19 amino acids. The CDR3 is CASSDYGGGTYSGANVLTF. The CDR3 DNA reads as TGTGCCAGCAGTGATTACGGGGGGGGAACCTACTCTGGGGCCAACGTCCTGACTTTC.

The V gene is TRBV12-3 or TRBV12-4, the J gene TRBJ1-1, with 9 bases aligning to TRBD1. This CDR3 is 13 amino acids long. V shed 7 bases, J shed 5 bases, and the junction held 5 bases outside the gene matches. CDR3 nucleotide sequence: TGTGCCAGCACCCGACAGGGGGGGACTGAAGCTTTCTTT. Its translation: CASTRQGGTEAFF.

This clone was observed a single time. The chain couples TRBV12-3 or TRBV12-4 to TRBJ2-3; no clear D. Trimming took 1 base from V and 3 from J, leaving 2 bases between them. The CDR3 loop spans 12 amino acids. CDR3 DNA sequence: TGTGCCAGCAGTTTAGGTACAGATACGCAGTATTTT. Its protein product is CASSLGTDTQYF.

This clone appeared a few times. The gene calls are TRBV7-6 and TRBJ1-1; maybe TRBD1 (6 bases). Trimming removed 4 bases at V and 0 bases at J, with 18 bases between. CDR1 SGHVS and CDR2 FNYEAQ come from the germline V gene. This CDR3 is built from 17 residues. CDR3 nucleotides: TGTGCCAGCAGCTCCCAGACAGGACACCCTCTGAACACTGAAGCTTTCTTT. Protein product: CASSSQTGHPLNTEAFF. The full variable domain, rest sourced from reference TRBV7-6 and TRBJ1-1, is GAGVSQSPRYKVTKRGQDVALRCDPISGHVSLYWYRQALGQGPEFLTYFNYEAQQDKSGLPNDRFSAERPEGSISTLTIQRTEQRDSAMYRCASSSQTGHPLNTEAFFGQGTRLTVV.

The rearrangement uses TRBV7-2 and TRBJ1-4; TRBD1 might be the D (6 bases). The CDR3 sequence is 15 residues long. The V gene lost 5 bases and the J gene lost 6 bases, with 16 bases spanning the gap. Germline CDR1 SGHTA, CDR2 FQGNSA. CDR3: CASSVGGRRDEKLFF. The CDR3 DNA is TGTGCCAGCAGCGTGGGGGGGCGGCGAGATGAAAAACTGTTTTTT.

This clone was counted a single time. The V gene is TRBV9, the J gene TRBJ1-2; no firm D call. Germline loops: CDR1 SGDLS, CDR2 YYNGEE. This CDR3 has 15 amino acids. V lost 4 bases and J 4 bases, leaving 17 bases between the germline ends. The CDR3 reads CASSPLRTDVYGYTF. The CDR3 nucleotides are TGTGCCAGCAGCCCCCTACGGACGGATGTCTATGGCTACACCTTC.

V usage is TRBV28 and J usage is TRBJ2-7; D tentatively fits TRBD1 or TRBD2 (6 bases each). The V and J ends lost 4 bases and 5 bases respectively, with 18 bases between them. Germline CDR1 reads MDHEN; CDR2 reads SYDVKM. The length of the CDR3 is 15 residues. The CDR3 loop is CASSSPPPRGDEQYF. CDR3 nucleotides: TGTGCCAGCAGTTCCCCGCCCCCGAGGGGGGACGAGCAGTACTTC.

The V and J genes are TRBV27 and TRBJ2-3; no firm D call. The CDR3 spans 11 residues. V was pared by 2 bases and J by 4 bases, with 1 base between. Germline assignment: CDR1 MNHEY and CDR2 SMNVEV (reference sequence). The CDR3 is CASSLADTQYF. CDR3 DNA: TGTGCCAGCAGTTTAGCAGATACGCAGTATTTT.

The chain joins TRBV28 to TRBJ2-1; D is unresolved. CDR1 and CDR2 from the germline V gene are MDHEN and SYDVKM. Trimming removed 1 base at V and 10 bases at J, with 11 bases between. This CDR3 is built from 13 residues. CDR3 loop: CASSLFPSKEQFF. For the CDR3, the DNA is TGTGCCAGCAGTTTATTCCCGAGTAAGGAGCAGTTCTTC.

The V gene is TRBV2, the J gene TRBJ2-5; TRBD2 aligns across 8 bases. The V and J ends lost 2 bases and 5 bases, in that order; junction bases with no gene match: 4. This CDR3 contains 14 residues. Per germline, CDR1 SNHLY and CDR2 FYNNEI. The CDR3 loop reads CASSEMTGGETQYF. The CDR3 DNA follows: TGTGCCAGCAGTGAAATGACGGGAGGGGAGACCCAGTACTTC.

This clone is a singleton in its sample. The chain joins TRBV12-5 to TRBJ2-1; TRBD2 might be the D (5 bases). This CDR3 comprises 16 residues. Germline lookup yields CDR1 LGHNT and CDR2 FRNRAP. V lost 7 bases, J lost 2 bases, and 18 bases lay in between. Here the CDR3 DNA reads TGTGCTAGTGCCCTCGCGCTTGGAGGAACCTACAATGAGCAGTTCTTC. It yields the protein CASALALGGTYNEQFF.

This sequence joins TRBV19 and TRBJ2-3; perhaps TRBD1 as D (6 bases). The CDR3 contains 15 residues. With 5 bases removed from V and 6 bases from J, the gap between germline ends came to 18 bases. Germline V gene sequence: CDR1 LNHDA, CDR2 SQIVND (reference sequence). CDR3 residues: CASSAQTGSVDTQYF. CDR3 DNA: TGTGCCAGTAGTGCACAAACAGGGTCGGTGGATACGCAGTATTTT.

The rearrangement uses TRBV28 and TRBJ2-5; TRBD1 might be the D (5 bases). The ends were cut back, 6 bases at V and 5 bases at J, with 13 bases in the middle. The CDR3 runs to 13 residues. Germline V lookup: CDR1 MDHEN, CDR2 SYDVKM. This CDR3 is CASSDQGRETQYF. Here the CDR3 DNA reads TGTGCCAGCAGCGACCAGGGAAGGGAGACCCAGTACTTC. Together with reference TRBV28 and TRBJ2-5, the CDR3 gives the full variable domain: DVKVTQSSRYLVKRTGEKVFLECVQDMDHENMFWYRQDPGLGLRLIYFSYDVKMKEKGDIPEGYSVSREKKERFSLILESASTNQTSMYLCASSDQGRETQYFGPGTRLLVL.

V gene TRBV30 combines with J gene TRBJ2-3; perhaps TRBD1 as D (5 bases). This CDR3 has 11 residues. Germline lookup yields CDR1 GTSNPN and CDR2 SVGIG (reference sequence). V lost 5 bases and J lost 6, with 9 bases in between. The CDR3 DNA reads as TGTGCCTGGGGTAAGGGGGATACGCAGTATTTT. Residues: CAWGKGDTQYF. Full variable domain (missing parts from reference TRBV30 and TRBJ2-3): SQTIHQWPATLVQPVGSPLSLECTVEGTSNPNLYWYRQAAGRGLQLLFYSVGIGQISSEVPQNLSASRPQDRQFILSSKKLLLSDSGFYLCAWGKGDTQYFGPGTRLTVL.

This clone has only a few counts. This chain connects TRBV7-9 to TRBJ1-4; 12 nucleotides agree with TRBD1. With V trimmed by 4 bases and J by 8 bases, 2 bases remained unmatched. This CDR3 has 14 amino acids. The germline CDR1 and CDR2 sequences are SEHNR and FQNEAQ (reference sequence). CDR3 region: CASSSGTGGEKLFF. CDR3 in DNA: TGTGCCAGCAGCTCCGGGACAGGGGGCGAAAAACTGTTTTTT.

V and J are TRBV19 and TRBJ1-3; possible D gene TRBD1, 5 bases. Germline assignment: CDR1 LNHDA and CDR2 SQIVND (reference sequence). This CDR3 has 17 amino acids. Trimming stripped 3 bases from V and 0 bases from J, with 15 bases between. CDR3 in amino acids: CASSISGGMSSGNTIYF. CDR3 coding DNA: TGTGCCAGTAGTATCAGTGGGGGAATGAGCTCTGGAAACACCATATATTTT.

V is TRBV2 and J is TRBJ1-3, with unresolved D. The V and J ends lost 5 bases and 0 bases respectively, with 20 bases between them. Germline CDR1 SNHLY, CDR2 FYNNEI. The CDR3 is 18 amino acids. CDR3 sequence reads: CASSKWAPDAGSGNTIYF. CDR3 DNA sequence: TGTGCCAGCAGTAAATGGGCGCCGGATGCCGGCTCTGGAAACACCATATATTTT.